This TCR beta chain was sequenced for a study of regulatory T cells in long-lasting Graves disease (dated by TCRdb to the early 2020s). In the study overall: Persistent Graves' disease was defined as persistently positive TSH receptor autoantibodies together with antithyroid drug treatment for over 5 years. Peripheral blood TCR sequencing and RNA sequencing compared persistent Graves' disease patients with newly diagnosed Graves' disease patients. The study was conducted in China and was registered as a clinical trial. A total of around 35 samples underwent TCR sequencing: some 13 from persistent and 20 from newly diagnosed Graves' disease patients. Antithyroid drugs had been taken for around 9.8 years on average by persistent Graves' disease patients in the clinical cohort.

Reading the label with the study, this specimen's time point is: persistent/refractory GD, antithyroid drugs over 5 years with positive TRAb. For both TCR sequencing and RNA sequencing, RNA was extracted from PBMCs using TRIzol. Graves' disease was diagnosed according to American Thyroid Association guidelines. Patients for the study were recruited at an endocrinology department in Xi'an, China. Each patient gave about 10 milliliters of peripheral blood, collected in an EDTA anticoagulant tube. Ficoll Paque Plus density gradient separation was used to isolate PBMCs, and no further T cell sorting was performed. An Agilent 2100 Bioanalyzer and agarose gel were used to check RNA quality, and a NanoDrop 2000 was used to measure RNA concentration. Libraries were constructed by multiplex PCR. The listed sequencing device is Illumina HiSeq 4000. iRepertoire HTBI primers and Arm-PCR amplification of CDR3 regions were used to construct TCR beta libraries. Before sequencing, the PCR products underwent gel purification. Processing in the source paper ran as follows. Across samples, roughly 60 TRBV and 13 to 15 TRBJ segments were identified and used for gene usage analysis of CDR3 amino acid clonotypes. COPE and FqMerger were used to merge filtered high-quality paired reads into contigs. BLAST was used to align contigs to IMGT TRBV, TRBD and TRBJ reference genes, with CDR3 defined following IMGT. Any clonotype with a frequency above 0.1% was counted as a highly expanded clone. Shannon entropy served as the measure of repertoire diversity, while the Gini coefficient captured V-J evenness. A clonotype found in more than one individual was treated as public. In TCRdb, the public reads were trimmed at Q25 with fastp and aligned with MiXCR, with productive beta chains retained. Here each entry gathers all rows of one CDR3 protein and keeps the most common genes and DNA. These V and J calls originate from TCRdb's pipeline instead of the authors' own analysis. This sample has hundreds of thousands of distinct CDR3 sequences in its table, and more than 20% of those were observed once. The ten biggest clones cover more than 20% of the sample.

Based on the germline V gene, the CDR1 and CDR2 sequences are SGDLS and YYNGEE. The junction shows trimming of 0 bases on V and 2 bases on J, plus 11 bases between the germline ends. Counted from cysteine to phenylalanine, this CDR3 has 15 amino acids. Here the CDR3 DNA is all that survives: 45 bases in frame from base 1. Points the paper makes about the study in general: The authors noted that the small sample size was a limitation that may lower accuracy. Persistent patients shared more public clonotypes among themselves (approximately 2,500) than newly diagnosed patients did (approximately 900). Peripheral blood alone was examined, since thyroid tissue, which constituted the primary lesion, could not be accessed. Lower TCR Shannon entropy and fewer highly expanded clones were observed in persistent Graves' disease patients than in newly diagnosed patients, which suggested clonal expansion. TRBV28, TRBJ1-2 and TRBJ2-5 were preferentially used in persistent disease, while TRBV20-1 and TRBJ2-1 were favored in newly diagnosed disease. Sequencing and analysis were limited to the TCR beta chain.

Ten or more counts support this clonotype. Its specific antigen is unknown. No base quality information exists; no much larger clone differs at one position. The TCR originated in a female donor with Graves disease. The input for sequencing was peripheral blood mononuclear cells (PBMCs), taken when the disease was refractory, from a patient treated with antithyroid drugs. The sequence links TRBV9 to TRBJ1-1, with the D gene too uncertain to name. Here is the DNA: TGTGCCAGCAGCGTAGACGGCAGAACCAACACTGAAGCTTTCTTT. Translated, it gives CASSVDGRTNTEAFF. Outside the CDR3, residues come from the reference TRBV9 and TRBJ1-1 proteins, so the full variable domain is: DSGVTQTPKHLITATGQRVTLRCSPRSGDLSVYWYQQSLDQGLQFLIQYYNGEERAKGNILERFSAQQFPDLHSELNLSSLELGDSALYFCASSVDGRTNTEAFFGQGTRLTVV.